The table lists the clone carrying this TCR beta chain with a few counts. Its specificity is not known. This record comes from a study of T-cell reconstitution after alpha-beta-depleted transplantation in children. Study results and caveats: It was reported that alpha-beta T cells came from several hundred expanded graft clones (about two months after transplant).

Preparation of the TCRbeta library involved a method that used unique molecular identifiers. TCRdb recomputed calls from the PCR reads with MiXCR, one row per CDR3 protein. The table records approximately 800,000 distinct CDR3 sequences, about 16% of them present only once. This receptor was identified in a male patient under 18 who had a stem cell transplant for acute lymphoblastic leukemia, so the T cells may come from the graft donor. The sequenced sample was PBMCs, mostly from graft donor cells, obtained 360 days after TCRalphabeta/CD19-depleted stem cell transplant.

CDR3 nucleotides: TGTGCCAGCAGCGTAGGCCCGGGCGGGGAGCAGTACTTC. It translates to CASSVGPGGEQYF. The V call is TRBV9, the J call TRBJ2-7; perhaps TRBD2 as D (5 bases). Trimming took off 0 bases at V and 7 bases at J, with 11 bases between the two ends. The CDR3 is 13 residues long. CDR1 SGDLS and CDR2 YYNGEE come from the germline V gene. Based on the CDR3 plus reference TRBV9 and TRBJ2-7, the full variable domain is DSGVTQTPKHLITATGQRVTLRCSPRSGDLSVYWYQQSLDQGLQFLIQYYNGEERAKGNILERFSAQQFPDLHSELNLSSLELGDSALYFCASSVGPGGEQYFGPGTRLTVT.